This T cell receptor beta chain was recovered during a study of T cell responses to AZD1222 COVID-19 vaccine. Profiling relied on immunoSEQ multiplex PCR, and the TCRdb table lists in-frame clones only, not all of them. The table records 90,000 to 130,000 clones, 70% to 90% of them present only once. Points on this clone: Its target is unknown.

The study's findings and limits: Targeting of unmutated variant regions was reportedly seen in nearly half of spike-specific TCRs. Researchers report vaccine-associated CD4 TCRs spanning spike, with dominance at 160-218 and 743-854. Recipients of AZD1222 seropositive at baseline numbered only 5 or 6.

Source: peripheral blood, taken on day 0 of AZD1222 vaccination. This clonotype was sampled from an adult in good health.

The CDR3 region is CASGVMGTAGELFF. The CDR3 coding sequence is TGTGCTAGTGGCGTGATGGGGACTGCCGGGGAGCTGTTTTTT. The genes are TRBV12-5 and TRBJ2-2; perhaps TRBD2 as D (6 bases). The V and J ends lost 6 bases and 6 bases respectively, with 14 bases between them. The CDR3 has 14 amino acids. Germline CDR1 is LGHNT and CDR2 is FRNRAP.